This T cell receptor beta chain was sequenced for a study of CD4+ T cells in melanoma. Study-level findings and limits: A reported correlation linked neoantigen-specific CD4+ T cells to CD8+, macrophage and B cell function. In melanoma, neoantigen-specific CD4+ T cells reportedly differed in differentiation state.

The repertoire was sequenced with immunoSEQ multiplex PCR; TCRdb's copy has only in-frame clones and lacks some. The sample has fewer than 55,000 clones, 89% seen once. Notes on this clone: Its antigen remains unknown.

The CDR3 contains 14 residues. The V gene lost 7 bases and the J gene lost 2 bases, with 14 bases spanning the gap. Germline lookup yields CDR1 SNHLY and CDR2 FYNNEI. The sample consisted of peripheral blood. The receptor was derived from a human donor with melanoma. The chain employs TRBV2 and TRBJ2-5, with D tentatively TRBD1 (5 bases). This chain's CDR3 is CASIMGRTQETQYF. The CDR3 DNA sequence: TGTGCCAGCATTATGGGGCGGACACAAGAGACCCAGTACTTC.